This entry concerns a single T cell receptor beta chain. Germline V gene sequence: CDR1 SGHNT, CDR2 YYREEE (reference sequence). CDR3 length: 18 amino acids. Trimming cost V 0 bases and J 0 bases; bases outside gene matches: 4. The entry originates in a study of cytomegalovirus exposure and HLA in healthy donors. Primers: 60 Vbeta forward and 13 Jbeta reverse. Generated by immunoSEQ multiplex PCR, the TCRdb table keeps only in-frame clones and is missing some. The sample lists 180,000 or so clones, 80% to 90% seen once, with about 9.3% in the top ten. The chain uses TRBV5-4 and TRBJ2-3, with 13 positions matching TRBD2. Sequenced: PBMCs. The origin of this receptor is a man between 18 and 29 years old in good health and CMV-seropositive. This CDR3 is CASSLGGTSGTSTDTQYF. CDR3 sequence (DNA): TGTGCCAGCAGCTTGGGTGGGACTAGCGGGACTAGCACAGATACGCAGTATTTT.